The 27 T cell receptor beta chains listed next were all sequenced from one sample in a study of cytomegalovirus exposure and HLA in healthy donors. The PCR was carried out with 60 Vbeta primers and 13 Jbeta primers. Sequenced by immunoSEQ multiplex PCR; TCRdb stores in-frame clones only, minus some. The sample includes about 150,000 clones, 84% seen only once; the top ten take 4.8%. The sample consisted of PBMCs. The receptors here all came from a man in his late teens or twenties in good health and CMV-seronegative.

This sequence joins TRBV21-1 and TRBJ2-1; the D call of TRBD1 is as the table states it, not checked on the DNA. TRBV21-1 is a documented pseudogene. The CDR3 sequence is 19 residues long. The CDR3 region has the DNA TGTGCCAGCAGCAAACGGCGGACAGGGGGCCGTGGCTCCTACAATGAGCAGTTCTTC. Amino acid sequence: CASSKRRTGGRGSYNEQFF.

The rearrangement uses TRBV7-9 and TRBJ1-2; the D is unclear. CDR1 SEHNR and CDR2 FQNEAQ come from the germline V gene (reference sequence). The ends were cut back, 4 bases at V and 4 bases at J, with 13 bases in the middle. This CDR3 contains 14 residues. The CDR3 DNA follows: TGTGCCAGCAGCTACCTATCTGACTCCTATGGCTACACCTTC. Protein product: CASSYLSDSYGYTF.

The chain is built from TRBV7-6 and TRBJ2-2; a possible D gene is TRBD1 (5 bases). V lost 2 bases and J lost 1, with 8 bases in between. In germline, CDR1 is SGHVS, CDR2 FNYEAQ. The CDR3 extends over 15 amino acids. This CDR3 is CASSLQDKNTGELFF. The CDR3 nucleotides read TGTGCCAGCAGCTTACAGGACAAGAACACCGGGGAGCTGTTTTTT.

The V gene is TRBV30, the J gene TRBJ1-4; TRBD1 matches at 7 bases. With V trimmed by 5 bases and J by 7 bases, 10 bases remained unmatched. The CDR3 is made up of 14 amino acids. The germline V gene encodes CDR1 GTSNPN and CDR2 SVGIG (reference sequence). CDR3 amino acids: CAWGRDRELEKLFF. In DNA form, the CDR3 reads TGTGCCTGGGGCAGGGACAGAGAGCTTGAAAAACTGTTTTTT.

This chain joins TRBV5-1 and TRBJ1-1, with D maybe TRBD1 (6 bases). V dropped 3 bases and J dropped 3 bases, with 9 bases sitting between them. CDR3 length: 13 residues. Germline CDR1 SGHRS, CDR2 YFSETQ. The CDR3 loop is CASSYRVDTEAFF. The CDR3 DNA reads TGCGCCAGCAGCTACAGGGTGGACACTGAAGCTTTCTTT.

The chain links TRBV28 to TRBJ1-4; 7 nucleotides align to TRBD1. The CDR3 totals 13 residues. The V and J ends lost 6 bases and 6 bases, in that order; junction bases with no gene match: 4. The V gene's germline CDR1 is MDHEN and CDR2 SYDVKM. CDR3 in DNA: TGTGCCAGCAGAGGAGGGGGCGATGAAAAACTGTTTTTT. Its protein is CASRGGGDEKLFF.

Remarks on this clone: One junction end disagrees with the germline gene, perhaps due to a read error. The CDR3 spells CSSSLVGRGIVDGYTF. The CDR3 DNA follows: TGTTCCAGCAGCTTAGTAGGAAGGGGGATCGTGGATGGCTACACCTTC. This chain uses TRBV7-9 with TRBJ1-2, with a weak D call TRBD1 (6 bases). There are 16 residues in the CDR3. Germline V gene data show CDR1 as SEHNR and CDR2 as FQNEAQ (reference sequence).

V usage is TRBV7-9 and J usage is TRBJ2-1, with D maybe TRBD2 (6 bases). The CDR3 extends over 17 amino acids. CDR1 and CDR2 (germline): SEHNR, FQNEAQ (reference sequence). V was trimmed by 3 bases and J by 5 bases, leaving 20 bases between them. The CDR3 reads CASSFVGGLGRHNEQFF. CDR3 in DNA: TGTGCCAGCAGCTTCGTCGGGGGACTGGGACGTCACAATGAGCAGTTCTTC.

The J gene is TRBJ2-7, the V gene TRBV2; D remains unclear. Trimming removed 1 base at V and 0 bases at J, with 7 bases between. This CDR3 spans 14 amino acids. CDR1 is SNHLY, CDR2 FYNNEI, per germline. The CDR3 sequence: CASSEDKISYEQYF. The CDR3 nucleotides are TGTGCCAGCAGTGAAGACAAGATCTCCTACGAGCAGTACTTC. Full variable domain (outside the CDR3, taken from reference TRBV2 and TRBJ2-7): EPEVTQTPSHQVTQMGQEVILRCVPISNHLYFYWYRQILGQKVEFLVSFYNNEISEKSEIFDDQFSVERPDGSNFTLKIRSTKLEDSAMYFCASSEDKISYEQYFGPGTRLTVT.

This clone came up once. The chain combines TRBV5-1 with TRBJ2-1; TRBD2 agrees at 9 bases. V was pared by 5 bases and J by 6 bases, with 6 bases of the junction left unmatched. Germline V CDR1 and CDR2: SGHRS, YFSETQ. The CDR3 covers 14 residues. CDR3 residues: CASSYLGLANEQFF. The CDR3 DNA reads TGCGCCAGCAGTTATTTGGGACTAGCCAATGAGCAGTTCTTC. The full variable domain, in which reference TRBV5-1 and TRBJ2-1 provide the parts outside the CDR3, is KAGVTQTPRYLIKTRGQQVTLSCSPISGHRSVSWYQQTPGQGLQFLFEYFSETQRNKGNFPGRFSGRQFSNSRSEMNVSTLELGDSALYLCASSYLGLANEQFFGPGTRLTVL.

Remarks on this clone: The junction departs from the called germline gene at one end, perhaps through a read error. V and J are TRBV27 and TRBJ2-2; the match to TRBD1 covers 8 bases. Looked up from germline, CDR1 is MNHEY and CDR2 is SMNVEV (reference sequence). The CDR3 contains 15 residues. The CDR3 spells CAGSLRGRYTGELFF. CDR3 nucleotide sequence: TGTGCCGGCAGCCTCAGGGGGCGGTACACCGGGGAGCTGTTTTTT.

This chain's CDR3 is CASSLGPRGRLETQYF. The CDR3 nucleotides read TGTGCCAGCAGTTTGGGGCCCCGCGGACGGTTAGAGACCCAGTACTTC. The chain recombines TRBV28 with TRBJ2-5; tentative D call: TRBD1 (5 bases). The length of the CDR3 is 16 residues. The germline V gene encodes CDR1 MDHEN and CDR2 SYDVKM. Trimming removed 3 bases at V and 4 bases at J, with 18 bases between.

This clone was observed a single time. CDR3 in DNA: TGTGCCAGCAGCGGAGATCCGGGGGGACGCTACAATGAGCAGTTCTTC. This gives the protein CASSGDPGGRYNEQFF. The gene calls are TRBV7-9 and TRBJ2-1; 7 nucleotides line up with TRBD2. CDR1 and CDR2 (germline): SEHNR, FQNEAQ (reference sequence). The CDR3 loop spans 16 amino acids. The J segment lost 3 bases and the V segment lost 5 bases, leaving 10 bases of the junction unmatched.

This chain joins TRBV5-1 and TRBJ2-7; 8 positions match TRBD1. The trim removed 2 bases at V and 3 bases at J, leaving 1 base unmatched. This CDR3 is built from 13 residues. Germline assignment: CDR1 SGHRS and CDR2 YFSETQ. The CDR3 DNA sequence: TGCGCCAGCAGCTTCACAGGGGGCTACGAGCAGTACTTC. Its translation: CASSFTGGYEQYF.

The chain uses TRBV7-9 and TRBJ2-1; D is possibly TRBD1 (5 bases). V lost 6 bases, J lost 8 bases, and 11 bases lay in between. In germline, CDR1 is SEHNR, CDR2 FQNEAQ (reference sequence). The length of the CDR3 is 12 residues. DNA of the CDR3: TGTGCCAGCAGTCTAGGGGCTTATGAGCAGTTCTTC. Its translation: CASSLGAYEQFF.

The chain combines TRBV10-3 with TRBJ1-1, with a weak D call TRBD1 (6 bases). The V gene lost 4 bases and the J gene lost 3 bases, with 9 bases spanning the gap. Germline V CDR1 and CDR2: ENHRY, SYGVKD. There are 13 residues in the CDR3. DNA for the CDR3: TGTGCCATCAGTGGAGGGGGGGACACTGAAGCTTTCTTT. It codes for CAISGGGDTEAFF.

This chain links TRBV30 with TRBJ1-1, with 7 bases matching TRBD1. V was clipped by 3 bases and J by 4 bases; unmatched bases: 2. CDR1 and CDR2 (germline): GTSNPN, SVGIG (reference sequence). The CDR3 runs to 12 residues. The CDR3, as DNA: TGTGCCTGGAGCAGGGGGAGCACTGAAGCTTTCTTT. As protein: CAWSRGSTEAFF. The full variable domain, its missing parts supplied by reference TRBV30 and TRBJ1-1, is SQTIHQWPATLVQPVGSPLSLECTVEGTSNPNLYWYRQAAGRGLQLLFYSVGIGQISSEVPQNLSASRPQDRQFILSSKKLLLSDSGFYLCAWSRGSTEAFFGQGTRLTVV.

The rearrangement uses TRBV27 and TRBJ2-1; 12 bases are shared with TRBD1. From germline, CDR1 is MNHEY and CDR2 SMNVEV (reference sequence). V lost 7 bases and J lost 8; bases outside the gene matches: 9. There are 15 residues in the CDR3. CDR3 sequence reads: CASTSSGQGAYEQFF. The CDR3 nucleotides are TGTGCCAGCACCTCGTCGGGACAGGGGGCCTATGAGCAGTTCTTC.

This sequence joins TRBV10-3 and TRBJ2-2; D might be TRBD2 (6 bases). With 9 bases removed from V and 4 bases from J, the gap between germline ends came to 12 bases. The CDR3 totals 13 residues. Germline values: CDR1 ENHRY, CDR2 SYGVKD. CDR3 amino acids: CAIYLGGTGELFF. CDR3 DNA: TGTGCCATATACTTGGGGGGCACCGGGGAGCTGTTTTTT.

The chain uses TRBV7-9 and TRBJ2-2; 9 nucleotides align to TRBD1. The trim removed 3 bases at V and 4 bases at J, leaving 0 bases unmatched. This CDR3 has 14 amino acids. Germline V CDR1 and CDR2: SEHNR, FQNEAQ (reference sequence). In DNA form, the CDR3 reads TGTGCCAGCAGCTTGACAGGGGGCACCGGGGAGCTGTTTTTT. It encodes CASSLTGGTGELFF.

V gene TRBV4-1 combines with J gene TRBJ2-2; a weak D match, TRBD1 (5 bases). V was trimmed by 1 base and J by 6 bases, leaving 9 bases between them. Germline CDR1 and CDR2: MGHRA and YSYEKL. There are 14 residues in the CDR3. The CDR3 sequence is CASSQVQGPGELFF. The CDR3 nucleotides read TGCGCCAGCAGCCAAGTTCAGGGTCCCGGGGAGCTGTTTTTT.

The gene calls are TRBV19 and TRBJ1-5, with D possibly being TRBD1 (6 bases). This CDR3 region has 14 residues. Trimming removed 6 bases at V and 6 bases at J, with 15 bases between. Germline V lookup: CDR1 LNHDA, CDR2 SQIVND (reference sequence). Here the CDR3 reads CASRLQGSTQPQHF. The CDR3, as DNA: TGTGCCAGTAGGCTTCAGGGGTCGACTCAGCCCCAGCATTTT.

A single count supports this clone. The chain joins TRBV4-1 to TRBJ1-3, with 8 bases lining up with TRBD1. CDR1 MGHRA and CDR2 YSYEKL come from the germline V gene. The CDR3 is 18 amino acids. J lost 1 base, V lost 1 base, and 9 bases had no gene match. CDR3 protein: CASSQAIVQGASGNTIYF. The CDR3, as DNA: TGCGCCAGCAGCCAAGCAATAGTCCAGGGGGCATCTGGAAACACCATATATTTT.

This CDR3 reads CASSIPGQGNEQFF. For the CDR3, the DNA is TGCGCCAGCAGCATCCCGGGACAGGGAAATGAGCAGTTCTTC. This sequence joins TRBV5-1 and TRBJ2-1; 9 nucleotides line up with TRBD1. Germline trimming cut 4 bases from V and 7 bases from J; bases unmatched to any gene: 6. The CDR3 is 14 residues long. The germline V gene has CDR1 SGHRS and CDR2 YFSETQ. Supplemented by reference TRBV5-1 and TRBJ2-1, the full variable domain reads KAGVTQTPRYLIKTRGQQVTLSCSPISGHRSVSWYQQTPGQGLQFLFEYFSETQRNKGNFPGRFSGRQFSNSRSEMNVSTLELGDSALYLCASSIPGQGNEQFFGPGTRLTVL.

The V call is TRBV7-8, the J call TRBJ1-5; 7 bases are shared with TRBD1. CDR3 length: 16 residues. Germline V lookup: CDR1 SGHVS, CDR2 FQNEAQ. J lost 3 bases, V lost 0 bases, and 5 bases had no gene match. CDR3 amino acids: CASSLADRALNQPQHF. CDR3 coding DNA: TGTGCCAGCAGCTTAGCAGACAGGGCCCTCAATCAGCCCCAGCATTTT.

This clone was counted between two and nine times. The CDR3 DNA is TGTGCCAGCAGCGGCAGGGCCGCTTTCTTT. Residues: CASSGRAAFF. The chain couples TRBV7-9 to TRBJ1-1; maybe TRBD1 (5 bases). This CDR3 has 10 residues. Germline V lookup: CDR1 SEHNR, CDR2 FQNEAQ (reference sequence). Trimming pared 5 bases from V and 11 bases from J, leaving 9 bases between. The whole variable domain, remainder taken from reference TRBV7-9 and TRBJ1-1, is DTGVSQNPRHKITKRGQNVTFRCDPISEHNRLYWYRQTLGQGPEFLTYFQNEAQLEKSRLLSDRFSAERPKGSFSTLEIQRTEQGDSAMYLCASSGRAAFFGQGTRLTVV.

The DNA for the CDR3 is TGTGCCAGCAGCCGCAGGGGGAGGGAGACCCAGTACTTC. It codes for CASSRRGRETQYF. The chain recombines TRBV7-2 with TRBJ2-5; TRBD1 is a possible D gene (7 bases). The CDR3 is made up of 13 amino acids. Germline V gives CDR1 SGHTA, CDR2 FQGNSA. The V end was cut by 5 bases, the J end by 5 bases, with 12 bases between.